What follows describes a single T cell receptor (beta chain). The sample comes from a study of molecular identifiers for immune sequencing clone quantification. The bulk TCR libraries were made with methods described before and with listed TCR primers. TCRdb reprocessed the PCR reads via MiXCR and lists one record per CDR3 protein. The repertoire holds about 330,000 distinct CDR3 sequences, with roughly 24% as singletons. This CDR3 contains 16 residues. Unmatched junction bases numbered 9, after V lost 2 bases and J lost 7 bases. Per the germline V gene, CDR1 is SGDLS and CDR2 is YYNGEE. Sequencing input: naive CD8+ T cells from blood, with Jurkat cell RNA spiked in. Subset: FACS-sorted CD8+CD4-CCR7+CD45RA+ naive T cells. This chain joins TRBV9 and TRBJ1-2; 12 bases agree with TRBD1. The sequence came from a human donor in good health. Some libraries in this study had Jurkat cell RNA spiked in. The CDR3 DNA follows: TGTGCCAGCAGCGTTTTCGAAGGGACAGGGGGCTCTGGCTACACCTTC. This codes for CASSVFEGTGGSGYTF. Complete variable domain (other parts from reference TRBV9 and TRBJ1-2): DSGVTQTPKHLITATGQRVTLRCSPRSGDLSVYWYQQSLDQGLQFLIQYYNGEERAKGNILERFSAQQFPDLHSELNLSSLELGDSALYFCASSVFEGTGGSGYTFGSGTRLTVV.